This entry features one T cell receptor (beta chain) sequence. V was shortened by 3 bases and J by 6 bases, with 9 bases between the two germline ends. This CDR3 is 13 amino acids long. From germline, CDR1 is SGHTA and CDR2 FQGNSA. In the source study's methods: The assay estimated nucleated cells by amplifying reference gene primers. Here immunoSEQ multiplex PCR was the method, and the copy in TCRdb shows in-frame clones only, minus some. The V and J calls and the clone size are those of that table, but D and trimming were determined from the DNA. The table records about 220,000 clones, about 79% of them present only once. These data originate in a study of blood T cell repertoires in COVID-19. Turning to the study itself: The analysed material was cDNA or gDNA that came from T cells, B-cell-depleted T cells, or PBMCs.

This clonotype was obtained from a man between 50 and 59 years old with active or convalescent COVID-19. The sequenced sample was peripheral blood. This chain joins TRBV7-2 and TRBJ2-1, with D possibly matching TRBD2 (5 bases). The CDR3 DNA follows: TGTGCCAGCAGCTTGGAGGCCTTCAATGAGCAGTTCTTC. As protein: CASSLEAFNEQFF.